These 20 T cell receptor beta chains were sequenced from one sample in a study of T cell responses to AZD1222 COVID-19 vaccine. Here immunoSEQ multiplex PCR was the method, and the copy in TCRdb shows in-frame clones only, minus some. The profile shows about 97,000 clones, just over 85% of them singletons. This specimen was peripheral blood, taken on day 0 of AZD1222 vaccination. Receptor source: an adult in good health.

The chain carries TRBV7-3 and TRBJ2-3; tentatively, D is TRBD1 or TRBD2 (6 bases each). The CDR3 has 14 amino acids. The germline V gene encodes CDR1 SGHTA and CDR2 FQGTGA. V lost 5 bases to trimming and J lost 4 bases, with 13 bases between them. The CDR3 reads CASSPVGGSDTQYF. The DNA for the CDR3 is TGTGCCAGCAGCCCAGTGGGGGGCTCAGATACGCAGTATTTT.

The chain has TRBV5-6 and TRBJ2-7, with TRBD2 matching over 7 bases. Trimming took 2 bases from V and 9 from J; bases not matched to a gene: 2. The CDR3 is 11 residues long. Per germline, CDR1 SGHDT and CDR2 YYEEEE. The CDR3 region has the DNA TGTGCCAGCAGCTTAGGGGAGGGGCAGTACTTC. Amino acids: CASSLGEGQYF.

This chain connects TRBV6-5 to TRBJ2-7; the match to TRBD1 covers 7 bases. The trim removed 6 bases at V and 3 bases at J, leaving 8 bases unmatched. The CDR3 has 14 amino acids. CDR1 and CDR2 (germline): MNHEY, SVGAGI. CDR3 nucleotide sequence: TGTGCCAGCAGCCGACAGGGACCCAACTACGAGCAGTACTTC. Protein product: CASSRQGPNYEQYF.

This rearrangement joins TRBV6-1 to TRBJ2-3, with TRBD1 matching 8 bases. This CDR3 region has 14 residues. V lost 2 bases to trimming and J lost 5 bases; unmatched junction nucleotides: 3. In germline, CDR1 is MNHNS, CDR2 SASEGT. In DNA, the CDR3 is TGTGCCAGCAGTGAATCCAGGGGGCAAGATACGCAGTATTTT. Translated: CASSESRGQDTQYF.

V and J are TRBV30 and TRBJ1-2; no clear D gene. V dropped 2 bases and J dropped 7 bases, with 14 bases sitting between them. The germline V gene has CDR1 GTSNPN and CDR2 SVGIG (reference sequence). The CDR3 spans 13 residues. The CDR3 nucleotides are TGTGCCTGGAGTCCTGCTCGGACTGTTGGCTACACCTTC. Translating it yields CAWSPARTVGYTF.

This clone appeared a few times. CDR3 sequence reads: CASSLGTGPNYGYTF. CDR3 coding DNA: TGTGCCAGCTCTCTCGGGACGGGGCCTAACTATGGCTACACCTTC. The chain uses TRBV18 and TRBJ1-2, with D perhaps matching TRBD1 (5 bases). Deletions cut 6 bases from V and 0 bases from J, with 14 bases between. Germline-derived CDR1 and CDR2 are KGHSH and LQKENI. The CDR3 length is 15 residues.

This chain connects TRBV18 to TRBJ2-2; D is perhaps TRBD1 (5 bases). Trimming cost V 2 bases and J 0 bases, with 10 bases left between them. The CDR3 has 16 residues. CDR1 is KGHSH and CDR2 is LQKENI in the germline V gene. The CDR3 reads CASSPNRYTNTGELFF. The CDR3 DNA sequence: TGTGCCAGCTCACCAAACAGGTATACGAACACCGGGGAGCTGTTTTTT.

The CDR3 spells CAFPAGRRFTTSTDTQYF. The DNA of the CDR3 is TGTGCCTTCCCGGCAGGCAGAAGATTCACTACTAGCACAGATACGCAGTATTTT. The V call is TRBV10-3, the J call TRBJ2-3; D uncertain. Germline CDR1 and CDR2: ENHRY and SYGVKD. Trimming left V 11 bases short and J 0 bases short, with 27 bases between. The CDR3 runs to 18 residues.

The V and J genes are TRBV19 and TRBJ2-1; possible D gene TRBD2, 6 bases. The CDR3 is 14 residues long. V lost 9 bases and J 3 bases, leaving 15 bases between the germline ends. From germline, CDR1 is LNHDA and CDR2 SQIVND (reference sequence). This chain's CDR3 is CARIRSGHYNEQFF. The CDR3 nucleotides are TGTGCCAGGATCCGTAGCGGACACTACAATGAGCAGTTCTTC.

CDR3 DNA sequence: TGTGCCAGCAGCGGACAGGGCAATAATTCACCCCTCCACTTT. Its translation: CASSGQGNNSPLHF. The chain links TRBV6-5 to TRBJ1-6; 8 bases match TRBD1. CDR3 size: 14 residues. With V trimmed by 6 bases and J by 5 bases, 3 bases remained unmatched. CDR1 and CDR2 (germline): MNHEY, SVGAGI.

The chain carries TRBV5-5 and TRBJ1-1; D not resolved. CDR3 length: 14 amino acids. Trimming stripped 2 bases from V and 6 bases from J, with 14 bases between. Germline-derived CDR1 and CDR2 are SGHKS and YYEKEE (reference sequence). The CDR3 bases are TGTGCCAGCAGCTTATCTGGTGGATTCGCTGAAGCTTTCTTT. Translation gives CASSLSGGFAEAFF.

The chain joins TRBV7-9 to TRBJ2-1; TRBD2 agrees at 10 bases. This CDR3 comprises 15 residues. CDR1 and CDR2 from the germline V gene are SEHNR and FQNEAQ (reference sequence). The V and J ends lost 2 bases and 8 bases, in that order; junction bases with no gene match: 6. The CDR3 nucleotides are TGTGCCAGCAGCTTAAGACTAGCGGGTAGCTATGAGCAGTTCTTC. Amino acids: CASSLRLAGSYEQFF. The entire variable domain, with the rest obtained from reference TRBV7-9 and TRBJ2-1, is as follows: DTGVSQNPRHKITKRGQNVTFRCDPISEHNRLYWYRQTLGQGPEFLTYFQNEAQLEKSRLLSDRFSAERPKGSFSTLEIQRTEQGDSAMYLCASSLRLAGSYEQFFGPGTRLTVL.

This clone occurred once. J is TRBJ1-5 and V is TRBV7-2; 10 positions agree with TRBD1. After removal of 3 bases from V and 2 bases from J, the junction contained 1 base not matched to a gene. CDR1 and CDR2 (germline): SGHTA, FQGNSA. The CDR3 contains 15 residues. As DNA, the CDR3 is TGTGCCAGCAGCTTGACAGGGGGCGGCAATCAGCCCCAGCATTTT. Encoded protein: CASSLTGGGNQPQHF. Full variable domain (remainder filled in from reference TRBV7-2 and TRBJ1-5): GAGVSQSPSNKVTEKGKDVELRCDPISGHTALYWYRQSLGQGLEFLIYFQGNSAPDKSGLPSDRFSAERTGGSVSTLTIQRTQQEDSAVYLCASSLTGGGNQPQHFGDGTRLSIL.

V is TRBV30 and J is TRBJ1-5; D is unclear. Looked up from germline, CDR1 is GTSNPN and CDR2 is SVGIG (reference sequence). V shed 2 bases and J shed 4 bases, with 9 bases lying between them. The CDR3 sequence is 13 residues long. The CDR3 reads CAWSSEWNQPQHF. CDR3 coding DNA: TGTGCCTGGAGTAGCGAATGGAATCAGCCCCAGCATTTT.

V usage is TRBV2 and J usage is TRBJ1-1; D remains unclear. V was cut by 8 bases and J by 6 bases, with 16 bases left in between. Germline values: CDR1 SNHLY, CDR2 FYNNEI. This CDR3 has 13 residues. DNA of the CDR3: TGTGCCAGCTCCCGCTTCGTGGGCGCTGAAGCTTTCTTT. Encoded protein: CASSRFVGAEAFF.

This chain joins TRBV7-2 and TRBJ1-2; no firm D call. This CDR3 region has 14 residues. Germline V gene lookup returns CDR1 SGHTA and CDR2 FQGNSA. Trimming pared 2 bases from V and 6 bases from J, leaving 13 bases between. The CDR3 DNA reads TGTGCCAGCAGCTTAAAGGCTTATAGTAATGGCTACACCTTC. It is translated as CASSLKAYSNGYTF.

The J gene is TRBJ1-2, the V gene TRBV6-1, with D uncertain. The length of the CDR3 is 15 residues. The V and J ends lost 1 base and 1 base respectively, with 10 bases between them. The germline V gene encodes CDR1 MNHNS and CDR2 SASEGT. In DNA form, the CDR3 reads TGTGCCAGCAGTGAAGTTTACACGATTAACTATGGCTACACCTTC. Its protein is CASSEVYTINYGYTF.

The chain couples TRBV25-1 to TRBJ1-3, with D possibly being TRBD1 (6 bases). The germline V and J ends were trimmed by 2 bases and 0 bases, with 11 bases remaining between them. Germline V gene lookup returns CDR1 MGHDK and CDR2 SYGVNS. This CDR3 region has 16 residues. CDR3 coding DNA: TGTGCCAGCAGTGAACCGACAGGAAGCTCTGGAAACACCATATATTTT. Its translation: CASSEPTGSSGNTIYF. The entire variable domain, with the rest obtained from reference TRBV25-1 and TRBJ1-3, is as follows: EADIYQTPRYLVIGTGKKITLECSQTMGHDKMYWYQQDPGMELHLIHYSYGVNSTEKGDLSSESTVSRIRTEHFPLTLESARPSHTSQYLCASSEPTGSSGNTIYFGEGSWLTVV.

The chain links TRBV19 to TRBJ2-2; TRBD1 matches at 9 bases. This CDR3 has 16 residues. V was clipped by 4 bases and J by 6 bases; unmatched bases: 9. Germline V CDR1 and CDR2: LNHDA, SQIVND (reference sequence). The CDR3 is CASSTGTGIPSGELFF. The CDR3 coding sequence is TGTGCCAGTAGTACCGGGACAGGGATTCCGTCCGGGGAGCTGTTTTTT.

This CDR3 reads CSASYRREINEKLFF. CDR3 nucleotide sequence: TGCAGTGCTAGTTATAGACGGGAAATTAATGAAAAACTGTTTTTT. This chain uses TRBV20-1 with TRBJ1-4; D is uncertain. The CDR3 runs to 15 residues. Trimming took 3 bases from V and 4 from J, leaving 15 bases between them. Germline V gene data show CDR1 as DFQATT and CDR2 as SNEGSKA (reference sequence).